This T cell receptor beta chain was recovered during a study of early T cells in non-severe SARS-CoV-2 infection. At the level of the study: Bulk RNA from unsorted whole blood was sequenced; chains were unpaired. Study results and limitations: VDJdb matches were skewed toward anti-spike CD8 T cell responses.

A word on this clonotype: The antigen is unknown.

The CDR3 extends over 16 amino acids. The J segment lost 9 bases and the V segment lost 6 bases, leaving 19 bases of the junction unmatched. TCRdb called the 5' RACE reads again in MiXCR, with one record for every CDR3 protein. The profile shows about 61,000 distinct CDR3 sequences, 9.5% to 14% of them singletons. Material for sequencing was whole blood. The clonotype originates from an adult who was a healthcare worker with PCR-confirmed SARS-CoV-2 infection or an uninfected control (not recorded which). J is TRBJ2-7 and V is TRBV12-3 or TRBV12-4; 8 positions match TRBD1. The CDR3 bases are TGTGCCAGCAGCCCGGACAGGGTACGGATGGATGCGGTGCAGTACTTC. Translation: CASSPDRVRMDAVQYF.